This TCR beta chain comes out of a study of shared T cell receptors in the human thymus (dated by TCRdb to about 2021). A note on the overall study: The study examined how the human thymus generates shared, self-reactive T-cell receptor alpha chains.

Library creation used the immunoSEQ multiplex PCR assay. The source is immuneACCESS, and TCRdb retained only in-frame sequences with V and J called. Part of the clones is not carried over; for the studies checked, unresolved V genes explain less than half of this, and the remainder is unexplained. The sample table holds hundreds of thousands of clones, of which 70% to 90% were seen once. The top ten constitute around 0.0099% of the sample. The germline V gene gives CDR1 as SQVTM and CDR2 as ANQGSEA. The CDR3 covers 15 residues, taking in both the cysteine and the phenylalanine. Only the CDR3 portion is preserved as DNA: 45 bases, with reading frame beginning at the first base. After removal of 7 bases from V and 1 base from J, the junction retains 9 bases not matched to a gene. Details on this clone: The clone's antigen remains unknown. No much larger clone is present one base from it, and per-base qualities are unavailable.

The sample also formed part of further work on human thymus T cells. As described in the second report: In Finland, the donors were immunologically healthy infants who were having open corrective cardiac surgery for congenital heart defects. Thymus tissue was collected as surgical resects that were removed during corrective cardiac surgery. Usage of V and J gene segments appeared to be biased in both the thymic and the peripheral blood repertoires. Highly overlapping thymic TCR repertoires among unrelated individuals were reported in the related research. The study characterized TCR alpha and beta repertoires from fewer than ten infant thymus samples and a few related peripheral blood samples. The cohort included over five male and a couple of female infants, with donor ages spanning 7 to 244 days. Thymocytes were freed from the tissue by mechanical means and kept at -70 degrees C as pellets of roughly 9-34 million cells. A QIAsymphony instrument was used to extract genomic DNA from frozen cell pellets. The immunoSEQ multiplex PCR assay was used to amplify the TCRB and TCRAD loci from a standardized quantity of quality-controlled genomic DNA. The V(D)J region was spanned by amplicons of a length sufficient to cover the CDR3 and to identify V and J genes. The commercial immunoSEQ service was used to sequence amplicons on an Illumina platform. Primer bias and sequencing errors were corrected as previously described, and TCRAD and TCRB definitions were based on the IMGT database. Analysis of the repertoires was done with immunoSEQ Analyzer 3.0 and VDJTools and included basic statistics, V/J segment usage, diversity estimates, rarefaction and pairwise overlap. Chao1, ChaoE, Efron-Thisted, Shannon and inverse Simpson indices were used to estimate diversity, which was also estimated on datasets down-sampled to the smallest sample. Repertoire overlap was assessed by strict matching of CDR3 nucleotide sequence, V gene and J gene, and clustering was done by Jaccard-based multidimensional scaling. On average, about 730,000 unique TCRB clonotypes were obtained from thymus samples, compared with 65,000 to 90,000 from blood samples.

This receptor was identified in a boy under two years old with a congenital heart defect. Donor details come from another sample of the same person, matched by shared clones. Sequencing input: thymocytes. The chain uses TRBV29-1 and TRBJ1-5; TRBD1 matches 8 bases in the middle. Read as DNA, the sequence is TGCAGCGCCGAGGACAGGGCAGGAAGCAATCAGCCCCAGCATTTT. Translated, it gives CSAEDRAGSNQPQHF.